The present TCR beta chain was sequenced within a study of PD-L1 blockade in urothelial cancer. Looking at the study overall: Blood was evaluated 3 weeks (second dose) and 6 weeks after therapy began. Researchers found blood samples held a median of roughly 140,000 T cells.

Germline assignment: CDR1 SGHNT and CDR2 YYREEE (reference sequence). This CDR3 comprises 15 residues. With V trimmed by 3 bases and J by 6 bases, 12 bases remained unmatched. The table came from immunoSEQ multiplex PCR; TCRdb's copy has only in-frame clones and leaves some out. The data hold around 47,000 clones, with roughly 78% observed a single time. The time point is: peripheral blood 6 weeks after treatment start. This clonotype originated in a man in his fifties or sixties with urothelial cancer. This material consisted of PBMCs, taken around atezolizumab (anti-PD-L1) treatment. The chain uses TRBV5-4 and TRBJ2-7; TRBD1 matches at 7 bases. Here the CDR3 DNA reads TGTGCCAGCAGCTCCGTAAAGGGGGCGTCTGGCGAGCAGTACTTC. Amino acids: CASSSVKGASGEQYF.